The 8 T cell receptor beta chains in this list originate from one sample, sequenced in a study of control samples from healthy donors and cancer patients. TCRdb's copy holds only in-frame clones and misses some; the assay was immunoSEQ multiplex PCR. This repertoire shows roughly 76,000 clones, around 94% found once; its top ten account for around 6.5%. Sequencing input: blood. These receptors were collected from a woman between 35 and 50 years old in good health.

This chain connects TRBV6-5 to TRBJ1-1; 8 nucleotides agree with TRBD1. Germline CDR1 MNHEY, CDR2 SVGAGI. V lost 4 bases, J lost 7 bases, and 2 bases stayed unmatched. The CDR3 has 12 residues. DNA for the CDR3: TGTGCCAGCAGTTTCGGACAGGGTGAAGCTTTCTTT. Translated: CASSFGQGEAFF.

V usage is TRBV7-9 and J usage is TRBJ2-1; 13 bases are a match to TRBD2. The CDR3 runs to 18 residues. CDR1 is SEHNR, CDR2 FQNEAQ, per germline (reference sequence). With V trimmed by 5 bases and J by 0 bases, 7 bases remained unmatched. The chain's CDR3 is CASSPGTSGVPSYNEQFF. The CDR3 region has the DNA TGTGCCAGCAGCCCCGGGACTAGCGGGGTCCCCTCCTACAATGAGCAGTTCTTC. The whole variable domain, remainder taken from reference TRBV7-9 and TRBJ2-1, is DTGVSQNPRHKITKRGQNVTFRCDPISEHNRLYWYRQTLGQGPEFLTYFQNEAQLEKSRLLSDRFSAERPKGSFSTLEIQRTEQGDSAMYLCASSPGTSGVPSYNEQFFGPGTRLTVL.

The chain recombines TRBV15 with TRBJ2-5; D unclear. This CDR3 contains 13 residues. Trimming removed 0 bases from V and 5 bases from J, with 7 bases in between. Germline V gene data show CDR1 as LNHNV and CDR2 as YYDKDF (reference sequence). CDR3 sequence (DNA): TGTGCCACCAGCAGAGATAGAAGGGAGACCCAGTACTTC. This sequence encodes CATSRDRRETQYF.

CDR3 region: CAISESAGGGSEQYF. CDR3 sequence (DNA): TGTGCCATCAGTGAGTCCGCGGGGGGAGGAAGCGAGCAGTACTTC. The chain joins TRBV10-3 to TRBJ2-7; 8 bases match TRBD2. Germline V CDR1 and CDR2: ENHRY, SYGVKD. V was clipped by 0 bases and J by 6 bases; unmatched bases: 7. The CDR3 totals 15 residues.

The V and J genes are TRBV7-2 and TRBJ1-4; a weak D match, TRBD1 (6 bases). Germline assignment: CDR1 SGHTA and CDR2 FQGNSA. The CDR3 covers 14 residues. Trimming pared 4 bases from V and 7 bases from J, leaving 13 bases between. The CDR3 bases are TGTGCCAGCAGCTCCACAGGGCGCAGTGAAAAACTGTTTTTT. Its protein is CASSSTGRSEKLFF. Together with reference TRBV7-2 and TRBJ1-4, the CDR3 gives the full variable domain: GAGVSQSPSNKVTEKGKDVELRCDPISGHTALYWYRQSLGQGLEFLIYFQGNSAPDKSGLPSDRFSAERTGGSVSTLTIQRTQQEDSAVYLCASSSTGRSEKLFFGSGTQLSVL.

The rearrangement uses TRBV7-6 and TRBJ2-5; 11 bases fit TRBD1. In germline, CDR1 is SGHVS, CDR2 FNYEAQ. Losses at the gene ends were 3 bases for V and 4 bases for J; bases not matched to a gene: 10. The CDR3 runs to 17 residues. CDR3 DNA sequence: TGTGCCAGCAGCTTCGTACTTCCCGGGACAGGGGGAGAGACCCAGTACTTC. Its translation: CASSFVLPGTGGETQYF. The variable domain in full, with the rest retrieved from reference TRBV7-6 and TRBJ2-5, is GAGVSQSPRYKVTKRGQDVALRCDPISGHVSLYWYRQALGQGPEFLTYFNYEAQQDKSGLPNDRFSAERPEGSISTLTIQRTEQRDSAMYRCASSFVLPGTGGETQYFGPGTRLLVL.

V and J are TRBV7-2 and TRBJ1-4, with D unresolved. The germline CDR1 and CDR2 sequences are SGHTA and FQGNSA. The CDR3 has 15 residues. V was shortened by 1 base and J by 5 bases, with 11 bases between the two germline ends. This CDR3 is CASSLVRQTNEKLFF. The CDR3 nucleotides read TGTGCCAGCAGCTTAGTTCGGCAGACAAATGAAAAACTGTTTTTT.

The J gene is TRBJ1-2, the V gene TRBV18, with TRBD1 as a possible D gene (5 bases). Trimming pared 3 bases from V and 4 bases from J, leaving 12 bases between. Germline lookup yields CDR1 KGHSH and CDR2 LQKENI. The CDR3 runs 14 residues. CDR3 region: CASSPGDSSYGYTF. The CDR3 nucleotides are TGTGCCAGCTCACCGGGGGATTCGTCCTATGGCTACACCTTC. The variable domain in full, completed from reference TRBV18 and TRBJ1-2, reads NAGVMQNPRHLVRRRGQEARLRCSPMKGHSHVYWYRQLPEEGLKFMVYLQKENIIDESGMPKERFSAEFPKEGPSILRIQQVVRGDSAAYFCASSPGDSSYGYTFGSGTRLTVV.